The T cell receptor (beta chain) described here comes from a study of cytomegalovirus exposure and HLA in healthy donors. Study-wide results and caveats: It was reportedly the case that the classifier diagnosed cytomegalovirus status with high specificity and sensitivity. Previously analyzed data showed that most TCR beta V segments were productive at a frequency of about 87% or about 30%.

This clone was seen a handful of times. Its antigen is not known. Among the donors, all were healthy bone marrow donors. In the PCR, 60 Vbeta and 13 Jbeta primers were used. In the authors' methods: Unique TCR beta chains numbered 80 million to 95 million in a later analysis, with roughly 10 million shared. Here immunoSEQ multiplex PCR was the method, and the copy in TCRdb shows in-frame clones only, minus some. Clonal size and the V and J genes are those of that table, whereas D and trimming came from the DNA. The top ten hold roughly 10% of the sample, which has 150,000 to 200,000 clones, 70% to 80% seen once. Material for sequencing was PBMCs. The sequence came from a man in his late teens or twenties in good health and CMV-seropositive.

Here the CDR3 reads CASSRGQSKNYGYTF. CDR3 sequence (DNA): TGTGCCAGCAGCCGGGGACAGAGTAAGAACTATGGCTACACCTTC. The J gene is TRBJ1-2, the V gene TRBV11-2; TRBD1 matches 7 bases. The CDR3 runs 15 residues. Germline V gene sequence: CDR1 SGHAT, CDR2 FQNNGV. V was pared by 5 bases and J by 2 bases, with 8 bases of the junction left unmatched.